This section outlines one T cell receptor beta chain sequence together with its context. The data are from a study of long-term antiretroviral therapy in people with HIV. For the study at large: The earliest samples came about a decade before the 2015 immediate-ART recommendation.

J was trimmed by 7 bases and V by 2 bases; bases with no gene match: 8. The length of the CDR3 is 16 residues. Germline assignment: CDR1 SGHNT and CDR2 YYREEE (reference sequence). Survey level was the resolution at which the v3.0 immunoSEQ assay ran. Sequencing set out to capture about 40,000-50,000 T-cell genomes per sample. TCRdb's copy holds only in-frame clones and misses some; the assay was immunoSEQ multiplex PCR. This sample has about 28,000 clones, with approximately 83% found just once. From each donor, at least one pre-ART PBMC sample and at least two post-ART PBMC samples were obtained. The V call is TRBV5-4, the J call TRBJ2-1, with 11 bases that match TRBD2. The sample consisted of unsorted PBMCs, taken 0.8 years before starting antiretroviral therapy. The TCR sequence derives from a man between 18 and 35 years old with HIV. The CDR3 bases are TGTGCCAGCAGCTTCGGGGTAGCGGGAGGGTGGAATGAGCAGTTCTTC. Translated: CASSFGVAGGWNEQFF.